One and the same sample provided the 15 T cell receptor beta chains below, sequenced in a study. TCRdb re-called the 5' RACE reads through MiXCR, storing one row per CDR3 protein. The sample has fewer than 65,000 distinct CDR3 sequences, around 21% seen once. Tregs were sorted as CD4+CD25+CD127-/low cells. The sequenced sample was tumor-infiltrating Tregs sorted from the breast tumor. The receptors shown here come from a female donor with breast cancer.

This clonotype turned up a few times. V and J are TRBV29-1 and TRBJ1-4; 11 bases map to TRBD1. CDR3 length equals 15 residues. After removal of 1 base from V and 12 bases from J, the junction contained 10 bases not matched to a gene. Germline CDR1 is SQVTM and CDR2 is ANQGSEA. Here the CDR3 DNA reads TGCAGCGTTGAAGCTACCGGGACAGGGGGTGCGGAACTGTTTTTT. Its protein product is CSVEATGTGGAELFF.

The sample holds a few counts of this clonotype. This rearrangement joins TRBV29-1 to TRBJ2-3; D gene uncertain. Germline V CDR1 and CDR2: SQVTM, ANQGSEA. This CDR3 contains 11 residues. Trimming took off 4 bases at V and 2 bases at J, with 4 bases between the two ends. The CDR3 coding sequence is TGCAGCGTTGCCCTCACAGATACGCAGTATTTT. Its translation: CSVALTDTQYF.

This rearrangement joins TRBV7-9 to TRBJ2-1; 7 bases are shared with TRBD2. The V gene end was trimmed by 5 bases and the J gene end by 1 base; junction bases not matched to a gene: 11. CDR3 length: 17 residues. Germline V gene data show CDR1 as SEHNR and CDR2 as FQNEAQ (reference sequence). CDR3 loop: CASSPHEREGSYNEQFF. The CDR3 DNA follows: TGTGCCAGCAGCCCACACGAGAGGGAGGGATCCTACAATGAGCAGTTCTTC.

V usage is TRBV10-3 and J usage is TRBJ1-2; 9 bases line up with TRBD1. The J segment lost 4 bases and the V segment lost 8 bases, leaving 11 bases of the junction unmatched. The CDR3 is 15 amino acids. Per germline, CDR1 ENHRY and CDR2 SYGVKD. This chain's CDR3 is CAIPAGQGLPYGYTF. The CDR3 bases are TGTGCCATCCCAGCTGGACAGGGGTTGCCCTATGGCTACACCTTC.

This clonotype was counted between two and nine times. The rearrangement uses TRBV24-1 and TRBJ1-3; no reliable D call. Germline assignment: CDR1 KGHDR and CDR2 SFDVKD. This CDR3 region has 14 residues. The V end lost 4 bases, the J end lost 3 bases, and 9 bases lay between the germline ends. The CDR3 here is CATSDHGDGNTIYF. CDR3 DNA sequence: TGTGCCACCAGTGACCATGGAGATGGAAACACCATATATTTT.

The table lists this clonotype with a few counts. This chain joins TRBV5-1 and TRBJ2-2; 12 nucleotides agree with TRBD2. Germline CDR1 SGHRS, CDR2 YFSETQ. J was trimmed by 4 bases and V by 4 bases; bases with no gene match: 2. The CDR3 loop spans 15 amino acids. The DNA for the CDR3 is TGCGCCAGCAGCGAACTAGCGGGAGGCACCGGGGAGCTGTTTTTT. Its translation: CASSELAGGTGELFF.

The V call is TRBV5-1, the J call TRBJ2-5; D might be TRBD2 (5 bases). This CDR3 has 14 residues. The germline V and J ends were trimmed by 3 bases and 2 bases, with 11 bases remaining between them. CDR1 is SGHRS and CDR2 is YFSETQ in the germline V gene. The CDR3 sequence is CASSSEAVQETQYF. CDR3 DNA sequence: TGCGCCAGCAGCTCGGAGGCAGTGCAAGAGACCCAGTACTTC.

By sample fraction, this clonotype is medium-sized. The genes are TRBV5-1 and TRBJ2-1; 7 bases are shared with TRBD2. With V trimmed by 6 bases and J by 6 bases, 15 bases remained unmatched. This CDR3 region has 16 residues. Germline assignment: CDR1 SGHRS and CDR2 YFSETQ. The CDR3: CASNIAAGTTFNEQFF. The CDR3 DNA reads TGCGCCAGCAACATAGCAGCTGGGACTACTTTCAATGAGCAGTTCTTC.

The table lists this clonotype with many counts. The chain joins TRBV24-1 to TRBJ2-1; D is uncertain. The length of the CDR3 is 18 residues. CDR1 is KGHDR, CDR2 SFDVKD, per germline. V was clipped by 4 bases and J by 0 bases, with 18 bases between them. CDR3 sequence reads: CATSDPNPLVGSYNEQFF. CDR3 coding DNA: TGTGCCACCAGTGACCCCAATCCTCTGGTTGGCTCCTACAATGAGCAGTTCTTC.

V usage is TRBV7-6 and J usage is TRBJ2-5, with 12 bases lining up with TRBD2. With 1 base clipped from V and 10 bases from J, the junction kept 1 base outside the gene matches. CDR3 length: 13 amino acids. The germline CDR1 and CDR2 sequences are SGHVS and FNYEAQ. The CDR3 spells CASSLETSGSQYF. CDR3 in DNA: TGTGCCAGCAGCTTAGAGACTAGCGGGAGCCAGTACTTC.

As concerns this clonotype: Relative to the germline gene, one junction end is altered; a read error may explain this. The chain uses TRBV6-2 or TRBV6-3 and TRBJ2-1; D gene unclear. The CDR3 consists of 15 residues. Germline V gives CDR1 MNHEY, CDR2 SVGEGT. The CDR3 DNA is TGTGCCAGCAGAGGCCGGGCCTCGTCCTACAATGAGCAGTTTTTC. This encodes CASRGRASSYNEQFF.

This clonotype was counted many times. The chain is built from TRBV5-1 and TRBJ2-5; no clear D gene. Germline V gives CDR1 SGHRS, CDR2 YFSETQ. With 2 bases removed from V and 2 bases from J, the gap between germline ends came to 10 bases. This CDR3 has 14 amino acids. This chain's CDR3 is CASSFRTQQETQYF. In nucleotides, the CDR3 is TGCGCCAGCAGCTTTCGGACGCAACAAGAGACCCAGTACTTC.

The V call is TRBV7-3, the J call TRBJ2-3; D not resolved. Germline CDR1 and CDR2: SGHTA and FQGTGA. Trimming took 4 bases from V and 5 from J, leaving 10 bases between them. This CDR3 has 13 residues. The CDR3 coding sequence is TGTGCCAGCAGCTGGATTAATGAAGATACGCAGTATTTT. Translation gives CASSWINEDTQYF.

This clonotype was counted only a few times. This chain uses TRBV5-5 with TRBJ2-1, with D possibly TRBD1 on 5 matching bases. This CDR3 contains 15 residues. Trimming left V 0 bases short and J 2 bases short, with 9 bases between. From germline, CDR1 is SGHKS and CDR2 YYEKEE (reference sequence). In nucleotides, the CDR3 is TGTGCCAGCAGCTTGGTGACAGTAGCCTACAATGAGCAGTTCTTC. Protein product: CASSLVTVAYNEQFF. Full variable domain (missing parts from reference TRBV5-5 and TRBJ2-1): DAGVTQSPTHLIKTRGQQVTLRCSPISGHKSVSWYQQVLGQGPQFIFQYYEKEERGRGNFPDRFSARQFPNYSSELNVNALLLGDSALYLCASSLVTVAYNEQFFGPGTRLTVL.

This clonotype has more than one count but fewer than ten. V and J are TRBV10-2 and TRBJ2-7, with no clear D. V lost 8 bases, J lost 7 bases, and 18 bases lay in between. Germline V gene sequence: CDR1 WSHSY, CDR2 SAAADI. The CDR3 is made up of 13 amino acids. The CDR3 loop reads CASAIYGLKEQYF. DNA of the CDR3: TGCGCCAGCGCAATCTACGGCTTGAAGGAGCAGTACTTC.